The 27 T cell receptor beta chains listed next were all sequenced from one sample in a study of blood T cell repertoires in COVID-19. Sequenced by immunoSEQ multiplex PCR; TCRdb stores in-frame clones only, minus some. The sample includes 120,000 or so clones, around 76% of them seen just once. Sequencing input: peripheral blood. All receptors derive from a man in his sixties with acute or convalescent COVID-19.

The chain links TRBV27 to TRBJ1-2, with 7 nucleotides matching TRBD1. This CDR3 is 16 amino acids long. J lost 5 bases, V lost 6 bases, and 15 bases had no gene match. Germline CDR1 reads MNHEY; CDR2 reads SMNVEV (reference sequence). The CDR3 region is CASRPGGGGGIYGYTF. The CDR3 region has the DNA TGTGCCAGCAGACCCGGAGGAGGGGGCGGAATATATGGCTACACCTTC.

This clone has only a few counts. The V and J genes are TRBV29-1 and TRBJ1-2, with 9 bases aligning to TRBD1. The junction had 11 bases not matched to a gene; V was cut back by 4 bases and J by 2 bases. CDR1 and CDR2 (germline): SQVTM, ANQGSEA. This CDR3 region has 16 residues. DNA for the CDR3: TGCAGCGTTGGGGGGGACAGGGCATCTTCCAACTATGGCTACACCTTC. It specifies CSVGGDRASSNYGYTF.

This chain uses TRBV7-3 with TRBJ2-1; 8 bases line up with TRBD2. With 1 base clipped from V and 6 bases from J, the junction kept 14 bases outside the gene matches. Germline V CDR1 and CDR2: SGHTA, FQGTGA. This CDR3 has 18 amino acids. CDR3 loop: CASSLSPAGVAGLNEQFF. As DNA, the CDR3 is TGTGCCAGCAGCTTAAGCCCGGCGGGGGTAGCGGGACTCAATGAGCAGTTCTTC.

V gene TRBV7-6 combines with J gene TRBJ1-6; 9 positions match TRBD1. From germline, CDR1 is SGHVS and CDR2 FNYEAQ. The CDR3 has 14 amino acids. V was pared by 5 bases and J by 9 bases, with 5 bases of the junction left unmatched. Written as DNA, the CDR3 is TGTGCCAGCAGCACACTGACAGGGGGTTCACCCCTCCACTTT. It encodes CASSTLTGGSPLHF.

This chain joins TRBV7-2 and TRBJ1-2, with 8 bases that match TRBD1. The CDR3 runs to 15 residues. Germline loops: CDR1 SGHTA, CDR2 FQGNSA. J was trimmed by 4 bases and V by 4 bases; bases with no gene match: 8. The CDR3 loop reads CASSSSTGGVYGYTF. The CDR3 DNA sequence: TGTGCCAGCAGCTCGTCCACAGGGGGAGTCTATGGCTACACCTTC.

This clone appeared a few times. The gene calls are TRBV19 and TRBJ1-2; no clear D. Trimming shortened V by 3 bases and J by 2 bases, and 13 bases separated the two germline ends. This CDR3 has 15 amino acids. CDR1 and CDR2 (germline): LNHDA, SQIVND (reference sequence). DNA for the CDR3: TGTGCCAGTAGTATTTCCACTACCACCAACTATGGCTACACCTTC. Its translation: CASSISTTTNYGYTF. Drawing the rest from reference TRBV19 and TRBJ1-2, the complete variable domain is DGGITQSPKYLFRKEGQNVTLSCEQNLNHDAMYWYRQDPGQGLRLIYYSQIVNDFQKGDIAEGYSVSREKKESFPLTVTSAQKNPTAFYLCASSISTTTNYGYTFGSGTRLTVV.

A remark on this clone: The final CDR3 position lacks the conserved phenylalanine or tryptophan, pointing to a likely read error. The DNA is left out, because the CDR3 cannot be placed on it with certainty; the CDR3 is given as TCRdb lists it. The chain has TRBV14 and TRBJ2-3; whether TRBD2, the table's D call, matches the DNA was not checked. The CDR3 has 8 amino acids, counting both end residues. Germline V gives CDR1 SGHDN, CDR2 FVKESK. This CDR3 reads CASSQIES.

CDR3 in amino acids: CASSPGLLGYTF. The CDR3 coding sequence is TGTGCCAGCAGCCCAGGACTTCTTGGCTACACCTTC. This chain connects TRBV7-9 to TRBJ1-2; D gene ambiguous. This CDR3 comprises 12 residues. Germline CDR1 is SEHNR and CDR2 is FQNEAQ (reference sequence). The V end was cut by 5 bases, the J end by 7 bases, with 11 bases between.

The CDR3 here is CASRSGQGRYSNQPQHF. The CDR3 bases are TGTGCCAGCAGGTCGGGACAGGGGAGGTATAGCAATCAGCCCCAGCATTTT. The rearrangement links TRBV27 to TRBJ1-5; 10 positions agree with TRBD1. V lost 6 bases and J lost 0; bases outside the gene matches: 8. The germline CDR1 and CDR2 sequences are MNHEY and SMNVEV (reference sequence). The CDR3 runs 17 residues.

V is TRBV6-4 and J is TRBJ2-2; weak D call: TRBD2 (6 bases). The germline V gene has CDR1 MRHNA and CDR2 SNTAGT. Trimming left V 6 bases short and J 1 base short, with 9 bases between. The CDR3 has 14 amino acids. CDR3 sequence reads: CASRRDWNTGELFF. The DNA for the CDR3 is TGTGCCAGCAGGCGGGACTGGAACACCGGGGAGCTGTTTTTT.

V gene TRBV4-1 combines with J gene TRBJ2-7, with 9 bases aligning to TRBD1. The germline gives CDR1 MGHRA, CDR2 YSYEKL. V shed 1 base, J shed 4 bases, and the junction held 2 bases outside the gene matches. CDR3 length: 14 amino acids. The CDR3 DNA follows: TGCGCCAGCAGCCAAGCGACAGGGGGTTACGAGCAGTACTTC. Translation gives CASSQATGGYEQYF.

V is TRBV24-1 and J is TRBJ2-2; 7 bases align to TRBD1. In germline, CDR1 is KGHDR, CDR2 SFDVKD. The CDR3 spans 16 residues. V trimming: 4 bases; J trimming: 0 bases; junction bases outside the gene matches: 4. CDR3 amino acids: CATSDPGQTNTGELFF. DNA of the CDR3: TGTGCCACCAGTGACCCGGGACAGACGAACACCGGGGAGCTGTTTTTT.

The CDR3 region has the DNA TGTGCCAGTAGTATTGGCGGGGCTTATGGGAGGCGGCCCTATGGCTACACCTTC. This sequence encodes CASSIGGAYGRRPYGYTF. V and J are TRBV19 and TRBJ1-2; a possible D gene is TRBD1 (5 bases). Between the trimmed V and J ends, which lost 3 bases and 4 bases, there was a span of 24 bases. Germline CDR1 is LNHDA and CDR2 is SQIVND (reference sequence). The CDR3 spans 18 residues.

The chain combines TRBV3-1 (or the pseudogene TRBV3-2) with TRBJ1-2; D possibly corresponds to TRBD1 (6 bases). The ends were cut back, 0 bases at V and 8 bases at J, with 16 bases in the middle. Germline CDR1 is LGHDT and CDR2 is YNNKEL (reference sequence). This CDR3 is 15 amino acids long. The CDR3 DNA reads TGTGCCAGCAGCCAAGAGTTCGGGCGGGGGCCAGGCTACACCTTC. Translating gives CASSQEFGRGPGYTF.

This chain joins TRBV30 and TRBJ1-2; D is possibly TRBD1 (6 bases). Germline V gives CDR1 GTSNPN, CDR2 SVGIG (reference sequence). This CDR3 comprises 15 residues. Trimming shortened V by 0 bases and J by 3 bases, and 14 bases separated the two germline ends. CDR3 sequence: CAWSVSAGADYGYTF. Here the CDR3 DNA reads TGTGCCTGGAGTGTTTCGGCAGGGGCAGACTATGGCTACACCTTC.

This clone has a handful of counts. In DNA, the CDR3 is TGTGCCAGCAGCCGCACGTTGGGGGCATACGAGCAGTACTTC. Amino acid sequence: CASSRTLGAYEQYF. The V call is TRBV27, the J call TRBJ2-7; D is perhaps TRBD1 (6 bases). CDR1 is MNHEY, CDR2 SMNVEV, per germline (reference sequence). Trimming left V 6 bases short and J 4 bases short, with 16 bases between. The CDR3 covers 14 residues.

This clone was detected a few times. The chain recombines TRBV10-1 with TRBJ2-3, with 9 bases that match TRBD2. Germline trimming cut 3 bases from V and 3 bases from J; bases unmatched to any gene: 10. Germline-derived CDR1 and CDR2 are WNHNN and SYGVQD (reference sequence). The CDR3 runs 17 residues. CDR3 nucleotides: TGCGCCAGCAGTGACTCCCTGGGCGGGAGGGTAACAGATACGCAGTATTTT. It translates to CASSDSLGGRVTDTQYF.

The rearrangement links TRBV4-1 to TRBJ2-1; TRBD2 aligns across 9 bases. CDR3 length equals 15 residues. With 2 bases clipped from V and 6 bases from J, the junction kept 5 bases outside the gene matches. Germline V gene data show CDR1 as MGHRA and CDR2 as YSYEKL. CDR3 residues: CASSQPRAGGNEQFF. The CDR3 bases are TGCGCCAGCAGCCAACCCAGAGCGGGGGGCAATGAGCAGTTCTTC.

J is TRBJ1-1 and V is TRBV5-1; 8 nucleotides line up with TRBD1. V dropped 2 bases and J dropped 5; count of bases not matched to a gene: 8. This CDR3 is 15 amino acids long. The V gene's germline CDR1 is SGHRS and CDR2 YFSETQ. The CDR3 nucleotides read TGCGCCAGCAGCTTACTAACAGGGGGTGAGACTGAAGCTTTCTTT. Translation gives CASSLLTGGETEAFF. Full variable domain (outside the CDR3, taken from reference TRBV5-1 and TRBJ1-1): KAGVTQTPRYLIKTRGQQVTLSCSPISGHRSVSWYQQTPGQGLQFLFEYFSETQRNKGNFPGRFSGRQFSNSRSEMNVSTLELGDSALYLCASSLLTGGETEAFFGQGTRLTVV.

The chain recombines TRBV6-6 with TRBJ1-1; the D is unclear. CDR3 length: 12 residues. In germline, CDR1 is MNHNY, CDR2 SVGAGI (reference sequence). The V and J ends lost 2 bases and 1 base respectively, with 2 bases between them. The CDR3 region has the DNA TGTGCCAGCAGTTACCGGAACACTGAAGCTTTCTTT. This codes for CASSYRNTEAFF.

This clone was found once. V usage is TRBV5-6 and J usage is TRBJ2-1; maybe TRBD1 (5 bases). V lost 5 bases, J lost 6 bases, and 18 bases lay in between. Germline V gene data show CDR1 as SGHDT and CDR2 as YYEEEE. The CDR3 has 15 residues. This CDR3 reads CASSYMGPGGNEQFF. In nucleotides, the CDR3 is TGTGCCAGCAGTTATATGGGGCCGGGCGGCAATGAGCAGTTCTTC.

This clone was seen a few times. The V gene is TRBV6-5, the J gene TRBJ1-4, with 9 bases aligning to TRBD1. V lost 7 bases, J lost 0 bases, and 3 bases stayed unmatched. There are 15 residues in the CDR3. CDR1 and CDR2 (germline): MNHEY, SVGAGI. CDR3 coding DNA: TGTGCCAGCAAGGGACAGGGAGCAACTAATGAAAAACTGTTTTTT. It yields the protein CASKGQGATNEKLFF.

This clone turned up a few times. The chain joins TRBV10-3 to TRBJ2-3; TRBD2 aligns across 7 bases. J was trimmed by 5 bases and V by 6 bases; bases with no gene match: 8. This CDR3 has 14 residues. Germline CDR1 and CDR2: ENHRY and SYGVKD. The CDR3: CAIRPAGVEDTQYF. The CDR3 nucleotides are TGTGCCATCAGACCCGCGGGGGTTGAAGATACGCAGTATTTT.

The V and J genes are TRBV5-1 and TRBJ2-3; maybe TRBD2 (5 bases). The ends were cut back, 1 base at V and 1 base at J, with 13 bases in the middle. The V gene's germline CDR1 is SGHRS and CDR2 YFSETQ. The CDR3 runs 16 residues. The CDR3 DNA reads as TGCGCCAGCAGCTTGAGGTTCGAGGGCGGCACAGATACGCAGTATTTT. This translates into CASSLRFEGGTDTQYF.

V is TRBV3-1 (or the pseudogene TRBV3-2) and J is TRBJ2-5, with D unresolved. Germline assignment: CDR1 LGHDT and CDR2 YNNKEL (reference sequence). Trimming removed 4 bases from V and 2 bases from J, with 14 bases in between. The CDR3 totals 15 residues. The CDR3, as DNA: TGTGCCAGCAGCCTCCGTTGGGCGACACAAGAGACCCAGTACTTC. This sequence encodes CASSLRWATQETQYF.

The chain has TRBV20-1 and TRBJ2-1; 9 bases match TRBD1. This CDR3 has 11 amino acids. J was trimmed by 15 bases and V by 6 bases; bases with no gene match: 9. Germline V gives CDR1 DFQATT, CDR2 SNEGSKA (reference sequence). The CDR3 reads CSAKRDRDRFF. The CDR3 region has the DNA TGCAGTGCGAAACGGGACAGGGACAGGTTCTTC.

The rearrangement uses TRBV30 and TRBJ2-1, with D possibly being TRBD2 (6 bases). This CDR3 spans 14 amino acids. CDR1 GTSNPN and CDR2 SVGIG come from the germline V gene (reference sequence). Trimming took 0 bases from V and 7 from J, leaving 13 bases between them. CDR3 protein: CAWSVSGLPNEQFF. The CDR3 bases are TGTGCCTGGAGTGTGAGCGGGCTTCCGAATGAGCAGTTCTTC. The full variable domain, rest sourced from reference TRBV30 and TRBJ2-1, is SQTIHQWPATLVQPVGSPLSLECTVEGTSNPNLYWYRQAAGRGLQLLFYSVGIGQISSEVPQNLSASRPQDRQFILSSKKLLLSDSGFYLCAWSVSGLPNEQFFGPGTRLTVL.